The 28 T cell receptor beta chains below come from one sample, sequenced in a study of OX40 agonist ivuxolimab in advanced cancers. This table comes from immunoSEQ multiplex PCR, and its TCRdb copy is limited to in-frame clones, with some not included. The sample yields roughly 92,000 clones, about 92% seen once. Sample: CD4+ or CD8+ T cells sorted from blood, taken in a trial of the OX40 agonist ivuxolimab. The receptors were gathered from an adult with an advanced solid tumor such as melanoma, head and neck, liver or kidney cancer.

The CDR3 DNA follows: TGTGCCAGCAGTTACGGGGGGCGCGAAGCTTTCTTT. Translated: CASSYGGREAFF. This chain links TRBV6-6 with TRBJ1-1, with a tentative D call TRBD1 (6 bases). The CDR3 runs 12 residues. The V and J ends lost 2 bases and 8 bases respectively, with 9 bases between them. Germline V gene sequence: CDR1 MNHNY, CDR2 SVGAGI (reference sequence).

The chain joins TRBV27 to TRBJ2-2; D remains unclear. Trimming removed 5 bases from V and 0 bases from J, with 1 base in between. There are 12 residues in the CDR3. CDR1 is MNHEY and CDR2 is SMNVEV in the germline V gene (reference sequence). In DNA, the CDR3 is TGTGCCAGCAGTGCGAACACCGGGGAGCTGTTTTTT. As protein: CASSANTGELFF.

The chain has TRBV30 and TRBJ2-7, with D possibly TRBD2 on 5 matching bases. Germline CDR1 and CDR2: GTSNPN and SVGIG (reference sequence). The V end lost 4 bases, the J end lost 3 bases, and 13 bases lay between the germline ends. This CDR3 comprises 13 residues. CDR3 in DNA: TGTGCCTGGACTACGGGAAACGTCTACGAGCAGTACTTC. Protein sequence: CAWTTGNVYEQYF. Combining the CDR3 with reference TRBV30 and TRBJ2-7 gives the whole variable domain SQTIHQWPATLVQPVGSPLSLECTVEGTSNPNLYWYRQAAGRGLQLLFYSVGIGQISSEVPQNLSASRPQDRQFILSSKKLLLSDSGFYLCAWTTGNVYEQYFGPGTRLTVT.

The CDR3 DNA reads TGTGCCACCGACGGGACAGGACGCGGAAACACCATATATTTT. It specifies CATDGTGRGNTIYF. The chain combines TRBV19 with TRBJ1-3; 8 bases align to TRBD1. The ends lost 10 bases at V and 4 bases at J; junction bases unmatched: 9. Germline-derived CDR1 and CDR2 are LNHDA and SQIVND (reference sequence). The CDR3 covers 14 residues.

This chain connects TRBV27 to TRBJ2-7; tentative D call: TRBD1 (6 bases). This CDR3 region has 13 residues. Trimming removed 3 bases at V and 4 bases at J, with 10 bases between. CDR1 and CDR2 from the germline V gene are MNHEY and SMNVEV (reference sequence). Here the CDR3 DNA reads TGTGCCAGCAGTTTTGGCAGGGGTTACGAGCAGTACTTC. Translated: CASSFGRGYEQYF.

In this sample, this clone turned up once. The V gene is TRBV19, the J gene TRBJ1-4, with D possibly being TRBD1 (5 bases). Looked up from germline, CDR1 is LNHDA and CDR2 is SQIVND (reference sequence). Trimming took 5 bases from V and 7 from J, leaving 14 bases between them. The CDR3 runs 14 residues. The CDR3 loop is CASSGEGPIEKLFF. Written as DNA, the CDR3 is TGTGCCAGTAGTGGAGAGGGACCTATTGAAAAACTGTTTTTT.

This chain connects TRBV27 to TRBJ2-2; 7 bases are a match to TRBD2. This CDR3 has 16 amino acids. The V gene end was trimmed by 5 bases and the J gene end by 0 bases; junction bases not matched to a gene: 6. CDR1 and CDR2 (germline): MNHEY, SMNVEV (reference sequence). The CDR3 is CASSRRGLTNTGELFF. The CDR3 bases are TGTGCCAGCAGTCGCCGGGGACTAACGAACACCGGGGAGCTGTTTTTT.

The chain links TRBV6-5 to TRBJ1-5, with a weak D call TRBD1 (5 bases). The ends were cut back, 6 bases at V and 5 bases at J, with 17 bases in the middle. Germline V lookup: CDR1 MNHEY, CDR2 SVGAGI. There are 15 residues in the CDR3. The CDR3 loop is CASSSLQGPDQPQHF. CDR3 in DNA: TGTGCCAGCAGCTCACTCCAGGGCCCCGATCAGCCCCAGCATTTT.

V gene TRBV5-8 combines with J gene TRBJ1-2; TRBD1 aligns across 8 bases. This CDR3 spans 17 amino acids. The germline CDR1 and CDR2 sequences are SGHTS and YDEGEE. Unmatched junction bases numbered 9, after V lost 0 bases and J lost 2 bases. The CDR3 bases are TGTGCCAGCAGCTTGGAGGTCAGGGGGCGGCGGAACTATGGCTACACCTTC. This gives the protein CASSLEVRGRRNYGYTF.

The CDR3 loop is CASSFFQGGKTQYF. CDR3 nucleotides: TGTGCCAGCAGTTTTTTCCAGGGCGGGAAGACCCAGTACTTC. This chain joins TRBV27 and TRBJ2-5; weak D call: TRBD2 (6 bases). CDR1 and CDR2 (germline): MNHEY, SMNVEV (reference sequence). Trimming removed 3 bases at V and 6 bases at J, with 14 bases between. This CDR3 comprises 14 residues.

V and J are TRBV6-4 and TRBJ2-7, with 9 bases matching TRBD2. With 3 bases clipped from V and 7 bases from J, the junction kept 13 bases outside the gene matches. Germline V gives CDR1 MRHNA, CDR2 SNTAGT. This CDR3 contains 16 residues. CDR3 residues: CASSEASGVPLGEQYF. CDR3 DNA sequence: TGTGCCAGCAGTGAGGCTAGCGGGGTGCCCCTAGGAGAGCAGTACTTC.

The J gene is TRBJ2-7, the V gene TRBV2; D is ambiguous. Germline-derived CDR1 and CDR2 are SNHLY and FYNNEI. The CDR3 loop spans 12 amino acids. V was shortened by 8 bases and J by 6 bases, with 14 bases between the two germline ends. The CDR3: CASASGPSEQYF. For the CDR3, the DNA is TGTGCCAGCGCGTCGGGCCCCTCCGAGCAGTACTTC. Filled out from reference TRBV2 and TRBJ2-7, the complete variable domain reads EPEVTQTPSHQVTQMGQEVILRCVPISNHLYFYWYRQILGQKVEFLVSFYNNEISEKSEIFDDQFSVERPDGSNFTLKIRSTKLEDSAMYFCASASGPSEQYFGPGTRLTVT.

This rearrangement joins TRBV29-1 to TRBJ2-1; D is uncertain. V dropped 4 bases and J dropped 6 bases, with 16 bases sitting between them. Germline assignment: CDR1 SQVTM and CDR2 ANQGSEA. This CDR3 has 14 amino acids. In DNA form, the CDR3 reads TGCAGCGTTGTTGTGGGTTCCCGCGCCAATGAGCAGTTCTTC. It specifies CSVVVGSRANEQFF.

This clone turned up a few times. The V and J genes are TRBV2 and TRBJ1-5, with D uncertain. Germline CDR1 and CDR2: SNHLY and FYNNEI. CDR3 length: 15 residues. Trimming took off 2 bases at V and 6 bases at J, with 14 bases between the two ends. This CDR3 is CASSESSGGGQPQHF. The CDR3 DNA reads TGTGCCAGCAGTGAATCGTCAGGTGGCGGTCAGCCCCAGCATTTT.

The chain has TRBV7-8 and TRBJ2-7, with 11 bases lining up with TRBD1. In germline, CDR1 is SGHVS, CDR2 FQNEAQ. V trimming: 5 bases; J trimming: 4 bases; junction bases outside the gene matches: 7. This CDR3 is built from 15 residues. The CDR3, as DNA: TGTGCCAGCAGCCTAGGACAGGGGGCGCGTTACGAGCAGTACTTC. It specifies CASSLGQGARYEQYF.

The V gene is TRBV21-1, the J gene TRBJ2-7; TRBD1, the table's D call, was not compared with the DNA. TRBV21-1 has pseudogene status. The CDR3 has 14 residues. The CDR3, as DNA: TGTGCCAGCAGCAAGGCTCAGGGTGTCGTTGAGCAGTACTTC. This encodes CASSKAQGVVEQYF.

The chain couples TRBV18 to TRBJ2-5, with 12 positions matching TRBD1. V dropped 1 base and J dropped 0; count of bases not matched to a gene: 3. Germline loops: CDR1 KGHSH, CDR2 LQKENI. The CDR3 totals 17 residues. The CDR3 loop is CASSPRDRGLNQETQYF. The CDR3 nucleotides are TGTGCCAGCTCACCACGGGACAGGGGGCTGAACCAAGAGACCCAGTACTTC.

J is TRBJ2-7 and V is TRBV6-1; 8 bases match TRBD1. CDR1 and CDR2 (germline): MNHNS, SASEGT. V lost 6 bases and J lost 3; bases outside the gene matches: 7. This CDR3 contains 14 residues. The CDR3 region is CASRVRTGSYEQYF. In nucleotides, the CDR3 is TGTGCCAGCAGGGTCCGGACAGGGAGCTACGAGCAGTACTTC.

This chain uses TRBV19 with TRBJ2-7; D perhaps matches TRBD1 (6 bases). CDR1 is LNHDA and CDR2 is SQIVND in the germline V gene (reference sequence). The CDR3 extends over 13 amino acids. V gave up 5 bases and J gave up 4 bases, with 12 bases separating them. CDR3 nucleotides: TGTGCCAGTAGTCTCCTGGGGGCTTACGAGCAGTACTTC. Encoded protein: CASSLLGAYEQYF.

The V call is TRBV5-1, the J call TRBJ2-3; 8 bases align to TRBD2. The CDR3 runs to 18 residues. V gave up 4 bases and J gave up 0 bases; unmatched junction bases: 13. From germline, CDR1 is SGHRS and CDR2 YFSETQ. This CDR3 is CASSHINRASGSTDTQYF. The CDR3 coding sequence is TGCGCCAGCAGCCATATAAATAGGGCTAGCGGGAGCACAGATACGCAGTATTTT.

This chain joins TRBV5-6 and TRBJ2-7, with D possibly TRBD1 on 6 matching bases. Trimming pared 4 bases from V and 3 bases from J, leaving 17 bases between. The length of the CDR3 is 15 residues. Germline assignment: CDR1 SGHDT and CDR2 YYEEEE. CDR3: CASSLPPQGYYEQYF. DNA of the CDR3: TGTGCCAGCAGCCTGCCCCCACAGGGATACTACGAGCAGTACTTC. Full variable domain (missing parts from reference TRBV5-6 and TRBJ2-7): DAGVTQSPTHLIKTRGQQVTLRCSPKSGHDTVSWYQQALGQGPQFIFQYYEEEERQRGNFPDRFSGHQFPNYSSELNVNALLLGDSALYLCASSLPPQGYYEQYFGPGTRLTVT.

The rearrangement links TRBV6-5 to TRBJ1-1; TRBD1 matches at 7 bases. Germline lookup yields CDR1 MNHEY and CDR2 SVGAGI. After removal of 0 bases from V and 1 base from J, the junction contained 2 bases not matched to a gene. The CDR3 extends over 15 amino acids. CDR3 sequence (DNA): TGTGCCAGCAGTTACTCGGCAGGGGGGAACACTGAAGCTTTCTTT. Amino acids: CASSYSAGGNTEAFF.

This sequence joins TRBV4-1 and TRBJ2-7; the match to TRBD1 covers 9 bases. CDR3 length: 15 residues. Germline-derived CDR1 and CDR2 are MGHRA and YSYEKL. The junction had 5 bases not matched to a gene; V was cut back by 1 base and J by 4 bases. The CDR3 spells CASSQVTGGPYEQYF. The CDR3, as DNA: TGCGCCAGCAGCCAAGTAACAGGGGGCCCTTACGAGCAGTACTTC.

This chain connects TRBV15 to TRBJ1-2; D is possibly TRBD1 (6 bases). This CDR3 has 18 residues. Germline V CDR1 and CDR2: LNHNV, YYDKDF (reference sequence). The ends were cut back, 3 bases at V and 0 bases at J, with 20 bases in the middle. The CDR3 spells CATSSRISGGPANYGYTF. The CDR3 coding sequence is TGTGCCACCAGCAGCCGAATTTCGGGGGGCCCCGCTAACTATGGCTACACCTTC. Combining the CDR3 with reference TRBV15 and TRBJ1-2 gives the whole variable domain DAMVIQNPRYQVTQFGKPVTLSCSQTLNHNVMYWYQQKSSQAPKLLFHYYDKDFNNEADTPDNFQSRRPNTSFCFLDIRSPGLGDTAMYLCATSSRISGGPANYGYTFGSGTRLTVV.

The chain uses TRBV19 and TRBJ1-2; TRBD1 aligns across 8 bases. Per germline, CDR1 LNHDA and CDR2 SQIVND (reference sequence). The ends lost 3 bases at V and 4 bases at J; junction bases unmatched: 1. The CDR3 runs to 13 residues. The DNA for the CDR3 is TGTGCCAGTAGTATGGGACAGGTCTATGGCTACACCTTC. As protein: CASSMGQVYGYTF.

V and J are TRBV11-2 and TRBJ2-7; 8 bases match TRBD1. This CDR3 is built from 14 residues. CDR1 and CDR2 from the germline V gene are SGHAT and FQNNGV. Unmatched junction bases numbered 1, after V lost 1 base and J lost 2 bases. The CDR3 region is CASSLGQGPYEQYF. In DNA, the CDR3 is TGTGCCAGCAGCTTAGGACAGGGGCCCTACGAGCAGTACTTC.

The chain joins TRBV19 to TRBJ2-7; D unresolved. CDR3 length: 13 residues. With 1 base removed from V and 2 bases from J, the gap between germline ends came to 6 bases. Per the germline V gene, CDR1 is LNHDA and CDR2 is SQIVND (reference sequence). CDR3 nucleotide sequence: TGTGCCAGTAGTATAGGCAGGACCTACGAGCAGTACTTC. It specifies CASSIGRTYEQYF.

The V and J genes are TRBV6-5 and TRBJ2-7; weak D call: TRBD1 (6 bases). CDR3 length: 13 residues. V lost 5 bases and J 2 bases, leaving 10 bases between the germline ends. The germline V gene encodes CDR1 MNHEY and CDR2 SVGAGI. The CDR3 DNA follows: TGTGCCAGCAGTGACGGGGACACCTACGAGCAGTACTTC. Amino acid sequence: CASSDGDTYEQYF.